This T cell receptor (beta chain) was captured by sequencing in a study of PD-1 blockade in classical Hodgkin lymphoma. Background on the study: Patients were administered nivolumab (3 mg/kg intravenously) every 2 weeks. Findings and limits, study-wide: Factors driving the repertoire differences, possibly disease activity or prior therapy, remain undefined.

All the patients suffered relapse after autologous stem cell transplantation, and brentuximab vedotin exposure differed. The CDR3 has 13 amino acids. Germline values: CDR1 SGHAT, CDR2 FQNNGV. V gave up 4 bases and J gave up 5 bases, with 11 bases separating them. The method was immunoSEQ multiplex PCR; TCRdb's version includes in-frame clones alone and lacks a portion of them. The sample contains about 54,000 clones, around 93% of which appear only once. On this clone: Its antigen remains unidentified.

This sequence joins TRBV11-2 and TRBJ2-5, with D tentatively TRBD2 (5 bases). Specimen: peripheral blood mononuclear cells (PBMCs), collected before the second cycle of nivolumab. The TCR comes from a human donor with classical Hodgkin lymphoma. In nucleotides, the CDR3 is TGTGCCAGCAGCTCAACTAGTATGGAGACCCAGTACTTC. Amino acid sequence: CASSSTSMETQYF.